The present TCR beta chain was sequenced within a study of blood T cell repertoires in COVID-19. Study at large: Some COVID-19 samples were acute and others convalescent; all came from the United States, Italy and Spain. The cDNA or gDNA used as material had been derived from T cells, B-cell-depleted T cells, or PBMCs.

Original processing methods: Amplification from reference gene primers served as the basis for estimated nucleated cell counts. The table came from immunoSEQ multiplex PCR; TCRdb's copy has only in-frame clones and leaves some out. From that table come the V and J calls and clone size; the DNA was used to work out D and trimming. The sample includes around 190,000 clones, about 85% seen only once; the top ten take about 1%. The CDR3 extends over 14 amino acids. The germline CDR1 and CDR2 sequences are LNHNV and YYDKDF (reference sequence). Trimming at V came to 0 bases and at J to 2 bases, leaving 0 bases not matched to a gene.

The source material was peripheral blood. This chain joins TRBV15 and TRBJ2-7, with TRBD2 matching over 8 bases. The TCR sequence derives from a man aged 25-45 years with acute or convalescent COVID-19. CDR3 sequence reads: CATSREAGAYEQYF. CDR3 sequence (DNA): TGTGCCACCAGCAGAGAAGCGGGGGCCTACGAGCAGTACTTC.